What follows is one TCR beta chain and its context. This specimen comes from a study of blood T cell repertoires in COVID-19. Participant age was about 18 to 89 years, and participants resided in about 25 US areas. The V gene lost 8 bases and the J gene lost 4 bases, with 17 bases spanning the gap. The CDR3 length is 14 residues. Germline V lookup: CDR1 MNHEY, CDR2 SMNVEV (reference sequence). Authors' analysis steps: Counts of nucleated cells, estimated from reference gene primer amplification, were obtained. Clones were read by immunoSEQ multiplex PCR, and TCRdb kept only the in-frame ones, dropping some. That table is the source of V, J and clone size, and D and trimming were worked out from the DNA. The table shows fewer than 300,000 clones, with about 91% occurring only once.

The sequencing input was PBMCs or T cells enriched from blood (not recorded which). This sequence joins TRBV27 and TRBJ1-2; D unresolved. The origin of this receptor is a woman aged 35 to 49 with acute COVID-19. CDR3 protein: CASAVGVGLYGYTF. The CDR3 DNA is TGTGCCAGCGCGGTTGGCGTCGGACTCTATGGCTACACCTTC.